This T cell receptor beta chain originates from a study of cytomegalovirus exposure and HLA in healthy donors. This PCR relied on a set of 60 Vbeta primers and 13 Jbeta primers. Repertoires were generated with immunoSEQ multiplex PCR, while TCRdb's copy carries only in-frame clones and drops some. The sample records about 70,000 clones, 70% to 85% being singletons. CDR3 length: 14 amino acids. Germline V gives CDR1 LGHNA, CDR2 YSLEER. Trimming stripped 9 bases from V and 0 bases from J, with 15 bases between. The source is a girl aged 5-17 years in good health and CMV-seropositive. Sequencing input: PBMCs. The chain carries TRBV4-3 and TRBJ2-7, with D possibly matching TRBD1 (5 bases). The CDR3 reads CARARQPTSYEQYF. Here the CDR3 DNA reads TGCGCCAGGGCCCGACAGCCCACCTCCTACGAGCAGTACTTC.